The next 26 T cell receptor beta chains were all read from a single sample in a study of beta chain features in type 1 diabetes. Study outcomes and limitations: Among patients with Type 1 diabetes, TCRB CDR3s were moderately but significantly shorter in every one of the four CD4+ subsets.

No antigens are known for them. Sequencing targeted expressed TCRB transcripts, as all isolated RNA had been reverse transcribed. The method was immunoSEQ multiplex PCR; TCRdb's version includes in-frame clones alone and lacks a portion of them. The repertoire holds roughly 730,000 clones, roughly 13% seen once, with less than 0.025% in the top ten. Sequencing used naive CD4+ T cells from blood. The origin of the receptors is a young man with type 1 diabetes.

This chain connects TRBV30 to TRBJ1-2; weak D call: TRBD1 (5 bases). The V end lost 5 bases, the J end lost 5 bases, and 9 bases lay between the germline ends. The CDR3 sequence is 11 residues long. Germline V gives CDR1 GTSNPN, CDR2 SVGIG (reference sequence). The CDR3 here is CAWSGLYGYTF. The CDR3 DNA reads TGTGCCTGGTCGGGACTTTATGGCTACACCTTC.

V gene TRBV7-9 combines with J gene TRBJ1-2; D is possibly TRBD1 (5 bases). V dropped 3 bases and J dropped 8 bases, with 19 bases sitting between them. Germline CDR1 SEHNR, CDR2 FQNEAQ (reference sequence). The CDR3 is 15 amino acids. The CDR3 loop reads CASSFGATELKGYTF. CDR3 DNA sequence: TGTGCCAGCAGCTTTGGGGCCACCGAACTGAAAGGCTACACCTTC.

In this sample, this clone turned up a few times. Other DNA variants within this sample encode the same CDR3. The genes are TRBV29-1 and TRBJ1-2; D call uncertain. The CDR3 length is 11 residues. Germline lookup yields CDR1 SQVTM and CDR2 ANQGSEA. Trimming left V 4 bases short and J 2 bases short, with 5 bases between. The DNA for the CDR3 is TGCAGCGTTGGTCAGAACTATGGCTACACCTTC. Its translation is CSVGQNYGYTF.

The chain is built from TRBV9 and TRBJ1-5; D unclear. The CDR3 extends over 15 amino acids. Deletions cut 4 bases from V and 0 bases from J, with 11 bases between. Germline loops: CDR1 SGDLS, CDR2 YYNGEE. The CDR3 DNA sequence: TGTGCCAGCAGCCCCCGCGCGGATAGCAATCAGCCCCAGCATTTT. Residues: CASSPRADSNQPQHF.

This clone was counted a few times. The chain carries TRBV28 and TRBJ1-3, with no clear D. Trimming pared 3 bases from V and 4 bases from J, leaving 10 bases between. CDR1 MDHEN and CDR2 SYDVKM come from the germline V gene. This CDR3 comprises 14 residues. The CDR3 region has the DNA TGTGCCAGCAGTTTGACGCGAGGAGGAAACACCATATATTTT. Protein sequence: CASSLTRGGNTIYF.

This clone has a handful of counts. The V and J genes are TRBV30 and TRBJ1-1; the D gene is possibly TRBD1 (5 bases). CDR3 length: 13 amino acids. Trimming shortened V by 4 bases and J by 3 bases, and 12 bases separated the two germline ends. The V gene's germline CDR1 is GTSNPN and CDR2 SVGIG (reference sequence). The CDR3 reads CAWTGPVDTEAFF. The CDR3 nucleotides read TGTGCCTGGACAGGGCCCGTGGACACTGAAGCTTTCTTT.

This sequence joins TRBV5-6 and TRBJ2-7; 12 bases match TRBD1. This CDR3 is built from 16 residues. CDR1 is SGHDT and CDR2 is YYEEEE in the germline V gene. The J segment lost 6 bases and the V segment lost 0 bases, leaving 7 bases of the junction unmatched. The CDR3, as DNA: TGTGCCAGCAGCTTGGCCGTTGGGACAGGGGGCGGCGAGCAGTACTTC. Its translation is CASSLAVGTGGGEQYF.

This chain connects TRBV2 to TRBJ1-6, with D perhaps matching TRBD1 (5 bases). Per the germline V gene, CDR1 is SNHLY and CDR2 is FYNNEI. Trimming took off 4 bases at V and 7 bases at J, with 14 bases between the two ends. This CDR3 region has 15 residues. CDR3 nucleotides: TGTGCCAGCAGTGGGCAGGGTTTCGGGAATTCACCCCTCCACTTT. Translating gives CASSGQGFGNSPLHF.

This clone has a handful of counts. The chain employs TRBV10-1 and TRBJ2-1; a possible D gene is TRBD1 (5 bases). The CDR3 runs 14 residues. The ends were cut back, 4 bases at V and 3 bases at J, with 10 bases in the middle. Germline lookup yields CDR1 WNHNN and CDR2 SYGVQD (reference sequence). DNA of the CDR3: TGCGCCAGCAGTGCAGGGTCGTACTACAATGAGCAGTTCTTC. It specifies CASSAGSYYNEQFF.

This clone has more than one count but fewer than ten. The chain combines TRBV10-3 with TRBJ1-2; 7 bases are a match to TRBD1. The CDR3 is 14 amino acids. CDR1 and CDR2 from the germline V gene are ENHRY and SYGVKD. V was clipped by 7 bases and J by 6 bases; unmatched bases: 11. DNA of the CDR3: TGTGCCATCACTGGACCGGGACAGAGAAATGGCTACACCTTC. Translating it yields CAITGPGQRNGYTF.

V is TRBV7-9 and J is TRBJ1-5; 9 nucleotides agree with TRBD1. This CDR3 region has 18 residues. Trimming at V came to 3 bases and at J to 0 bases, leaving 9 bases not matched to a gene. Germline CDR1 is SEHNR and CDR2 is FQNEAQ (reference sequence). The CDR3 bases are TGTGCCAGCAGCTTCCAAGCCACAGGGGGCATTAGCAATCAGCCCCAGCATTTT. Its protein is CASSFQATGGISNQPQHF.

This clone showed up just a few times. CDR3 sequence: CASSQEATGFTYGYTF. The CDR3 DNA reads TGCGCCAGCAGCCAAGAAGCGACAGGGTTTACCTATGGCTACACCTTC. The chain recombines TRBV4-1 with TRBJ1-2, with 7 bases identical to TRBD1. This CDR3 is built from 16 residues. CDR1 and CDR2 from the germline V gene are MGHRA and YSYEKL. The trim removed 0 bases at V and 4 bases at J, leaving 8 bases unmatched.

The chain carries TRBV5-1 and TRBJ2-7; 7 bases align to TRBD2. Germline values: CDR1 SGHRS, CDR2 YFSETQ. After removal of 5 bases from V and 3 bases from J, the junction contained 8 bases not matched to a gene. The CDR3 is 14 amino acids. The CDR3 spells CASRAGTTLYEQYF. The DNA of the CDR3 is TGCGCCAGCAGGGCCGGGACTACTCTCTACGAGCAGTACTTC.

The CDR3 loop is CASSSPLGQGYTEAFF. The CDR3 bases are TGTGCCAGCAGTTCCCCCCTAGGGCAGGGTTACACTGAAGCTTTCTTT. This chain joins TRBV28 and TRBJ1-1, with D tentatively TRBD1 (5 bases). Trimming removed 4 bases from V and 3 bases from J, with 18 bases in between. CDR3 length: 16 amino acids. Germline V gives CDR1 MDHEN, CDR2 SYDVKM.

This chain joins TRBV5-1 and TRBJ2-3, with a weak D call TRBD1 (6 bases). The CDR3 length is 16 residues. The germline V and J ends were trimmed by 0 bases and 4 bases, with 15 bases remaining between them. Per germline, CDR1 SGHRS and CDR2 YFSETQ. CDR3 sequence (DNA): TGCGCCAGCAGCTTGGATGGACAGCTGGGGGCAGATACGCAGTATTTT. Protein: CASSLDGQLGADTQYF.

This chain uses TRBV28 with TRBJ1-2, with D maybe TRBD1 (6 bases). V gave up 3 bases and J gave up 5 bases, with 10 bases separating them. CDR3 length: 13 amino acids. Germline V gene data show CDR1 as MDHEN and CDR2 as SYDVKM. The CDR3 sequence is CASSLGRGYGYTF. The CDR3 DNA reads TGTGCCAGCAGTTTGGGCAGGGGATATGGCTACACCTTC.

The rearrangement uses TRBV6-5 and TRBJ1-3, with D unclear. CDR1 MNHEY and CDR2 SVGAGI come from the germline V gene. V was trimmed by 2 bases and J by 6 bases, leaving 5 bases between them. This CDR3 has 12 amino acids. Written as DNA, the CDR3 is TGTGCCAGCAGTTACGGGGAAAACACCATATATTTT. Protein sequence: CASSYGENTIYF.

The genes are TRBV9 and TRBJ2-3; D is ambiguous. The CDR3 totals 15 residues. V was shortened by 0 bases and J by 2 bases, with 10 bases between the two germline ends. Germline V lookup: CDR1 SGDLS, CDR2 YYNGEE. As DNA, the CDR3 is TGTGCCAGCAGCGTAGATGGTCTAACCACAGATACGCAGTATTTT. This translates into CASSVDGLTTDTQYF.

This clone was detected only a few times. This chain uses TRBV30 with TRBJ1-1; D gene uncertain. Trimming cost V 8 bases and J 8 bases, with 24 bases left between them. Per the germline V gene, CDR1 is GTSNPN and CDR2 is SVGIG (reference sequence). The CDR3 covers 14 residues. DNA of the CDR3: TGTGCCCGCTGGAGATTGGCAGCCGGCCAGGAAGCTTTCTTT. It yields the protein CARWRLAAGQEAFF.

This clone was counted only a few times. The sample has other DNA sequences that encode this CDR3 too. The chain couples TRBV10-3 to TRBJ2-5, with unresolved D. V was trimmed by 3 bases and J by 5 bases, leaving 7 bases between them. The germline V gene has CDR1 ENHRY and CDR2 SYGVKD. CDR3 length equals 12 residues. The CDR3 region is CAISDRSETQYF. CDR3 nucleotide sequence: TGTGCCATCAGTGACAGGTCGGAGACCCAGTACTTC.

The chain has TRBV7-9 and TRBJ2-3; possibly TRBD2 for D (6 bases). The germline CDR1 and CDR2 sequences are SEHNR and FQNEAQ (reference sequence). This CDR3 has 15 amino acids. Trimming shortened V by 5 bases and J by 0 bases, and 12 bases separated the two germline ends. The chain's CDR3 is CASSPPGLSTDTQYF. The DNA of the CDR3 is TGTGCCAGCAGCCCGCCGGGACTTAGCACAGATACGCAGTATTTT.

To note about this clone: The same CDR3 also results from other DNA sequences found in this sample. The rearrangement joins TRBV15 to TRBJ2-7, with unresolved D. The V and J ends lost 0 bases and 0 bases respectively, with 9 bases between them. The CDR3 contains 15 residues. Germline loops: CDR1 LNHNV, CDR2 YYDKDF (reference sequence). Here the CDR3 reads CATSRDVGSSYEQYF. CDR3 coding DNA: TGTGCCACCAGCAGAGATGTGGGCAGCTCCTACGAGCAGTACTTC.

The chain links TRBV6-1 to TRBJ2-2, with D hard to call. The V gene's germline CDR1 is MNHNS and CDR2 SASEGT. The CDR3 totals 15 residues. V lost 5 bases and J lost 6, with 16 bases in between. The CDR3 loop is CASSLQSVWAGELFF. The CDR3 bases are TGTGCCAGCAGTCTTCAGTCGGTTTGGGCCGGGGAGCTGTTTTTT.

The chain links TRBV30 to TRBJ2-1; D may be TRBD1 or TRBD2 (6 bases each). The V gene lost 3 bases and the J gene lost 3 bases, with 9 bases spanning the gap. The CDR3 loop spans 13 amino acids. CDR1 is GTSNPN, CDR2 SVGIG, per germline (reference sequence). CDR3 sequence reads: CAWRRDIYNEQFF. For the CDR3, the DNA is TGTGCCTGGAGGCGGGACATCTACAATGAGCAGTTCTTC.

The chain employs TRBV18 and TRBJ2-7; 10 nucleotides match TRBD1. The germline CDR1 and CDR2 sequences are KGHSH and LQKENI. The CDR3 has 19 amino acids. V shed 2 bases and J 0 bases; nucleotides not matched to a gene: 13. Here the CDR3 DNA reads TGTGCCAGCTCACCAATAGTAGGGACAGGGGTGAAGCCCTCCTACGAGCAGTACTTC. Protein sequence: CASSPIVGTGVKPSYEQYF.

The sample holds a few counts of this clone. The J gene is TRBJ1-2, the V gene TRBV6-5; D unclear. V lost 2 bases to trimming and J lost 2 bases, with 9 bases between them. The CDR3 length is 14 residues. The V gene's germline CDR1 is MNHEY and CDR2 SVGAGI. The CDR3 bases are TGTGCCAGCAGTTACGGATCCCCAAACTATGGCTACACCTTC. It translates to CASSYGSPNYGYTF.